These T cell receptor beta chains were read from a single sample in a study of shared clonotypes between healthy human individuals. Only in-frame clones appear in the TCRdb table, and some are missing; sequencing was by immunoSEQ multiplex PCR. Of over 2,000,000 clones in the sample, 85% to 95% were seen once. Material: naive CD8+ T cells from PBMCs. The receptors originated from a man between 18 and 35 years old in good health. Some clones in this sample may be carry-over from other donors' samples. Each CDR3 is given with its conserved first and last residue. A D gene is named only where the DNA matches it firmly. Not every row has a clone size; where given, it reads once, few, many or a size class.

clone size	V gene	J gene	CDR3 length	D gene	CDR3 protein	CDR3 DNA
NA	TRBV10-2	TRBJ2-5	15	TRBD2	CASSEFVTSFGTQYF	TGCGCCAGCAGTGAGTTTGTGACTAGCTTTGGGACCCAGTACTTC
NA	TRBV4-2	TRBJ2-1	15	NA	CASSGITETYNEQFF	TGTGCCAGCAGCGGGATCACAGAGACCTACAATGAGCAGTTCTTC
NA	TRBV5-5	TRBJ1-5	15	NA	CASSLGVRSNQPQHF	TGTGCCAGCAGCTTGGGGGTTAGAAGCAATCAGCCCCAGCATTTT
NA	TRBV7-9	TRBJ1-4	15	NA	CASSLVGRGDEKLFF	TGTGCCAGCAGCTTAGTGGGTAGAGGGGATGAAAAACTGTTTTTT
NA	TRBV4-1	TRBJ2-2	13	NA	CASSQRASGELFF	TGCGCCAGCAGCCAGAGGGCCTCCGGGGAGCTGTTTTTT
NA	TRBV29-1	TRBJ1-2	12	TRBD1	CSVLTGADGYTF	TGCAGCGTGCTCACAGGGGCCGATGGCTACACCTTC
once	TRBV9	TRBJ2-4	14	NA	CASSLQGPRDIQYF	TGTGCCAGCAGCCTACAGGGACCCCGAGACATTCAGTACTTC
NA	TRBV27	TRBJ2-3	14	NA	CASSLSRDTDTQYF	TGTGCCAGCAGTTTAAGCAGGGACACAGATACGCAGTATTTT
NA	TRBV5-1	TRBJ2-7	13	NA	CASWGAGQREQYF	TGCGCCAGCTGGGGGGCCGGACAACGCGAGCAGTACTTC
NA	TRBV10-3	TRBJ2-7	14	NA	CAISFASSSGEQYF	TGTGCCATCAGCTTCGCTAGTTCTTCTGGCGAGCAGTACTTC
NA	TRBV21-1	TRBJ2-5	18	NA	CASSSRHPNRGYQETQYF	TGTGCCAGCAGCAGTCGGCACCCTAATCGAGGGTACCAAGAGACCCAGTACTTC
NA	TRBV6-5	TRBJ2-1	16	TRBD1	CASSYSSGGAYNEQFF	TGTGCCAGCAGTTACTCATCAGGGGGCGCCTACAATGAGCAGTTCTTC
NA	TRBV9	TRBJ2-3	16	TRBD2	CASSSGLALSPDTQYF	TGTGCCAGCAGTTCCGGACTAGCGCTATCCCCGGATACGCAGTATTTT
NA	TRBV11-2	TRBJ2-7	15	NA	CASSLGGTGFYEQYF	TGTGCCAGCAGCTTGGGGGGTACAGGGTTCTACGAGCAGTACTTC
NA	TRBV6-5	TRBJ2-2	12	NA	CASSYFPGELFF	TGTGCCAGCAGTTACTTCCCCGGGGAGCTGTTTTTT
once	TRBV27	TRBJ1-1	15	NA	CASSNPRGVDTEAFF	TGTGCCAGCAGTAACCCCCGGGGGGTCGACACTGAAGCTTTCTTT
once	TRBV29-1	TRBJ2-7	16	TRBD2	CSVPGLAGGEAYEQYF	TGCAGCGTCCCGGGACTAGCGGGAGGGGAAGCCTACGAGCAGTACTTC
once	TRBV27	TRBJ2-2	16	NA	CASSSIDLLGTGELFF	TGTGCCAGCAGTTCCATAGACCTACTGGGCACCGGGGAGCTGTTTTTT
NA	TRBV15	TRBJ2-3	15	NA	CATSRDSVSWDTQYF	TGTGCCACCAGCAGAGATTCCGTGTCATGGGATACGCAGTATTTT
NA	TRBV15	TRBJ1-3	19	NA	CATSRGTKGPESSGNTIYF	TGTGCCACCAGCAGAGGTACAAAGGGCCCGGAGAGCTCTGGAAACACCATATATTTT
NA	TRBV19	TRBJ2-1	15	NA	CASSIALPGYNEQFF	TGTGCCAGTAGTATAGCTCTCCCCGGCTACAATGAGCAGTTCTTC
NA	TRBV9	TRBJ2-1	18	NA	CASSPFRSGTIIHNEQFF	TGTGCCAGCAGCCCATTCCGTTCCGGGACGATAATCCACAATGAGCAGTTCTTC
NA	TRBV6-4	TRBJ1-2	14	NA	CASSPSGGDDGYTF	TGTGCCAGCAGCCCGAGCGGAGGGGACGATGGCTACACCTTC
NA	TRBV7-8	TRBJ2-5	17	NA	CASSLVGWRVGAETQYF	TGTGCCAGCAGCTTAGTAGGTTGGCGGGTCGGGGCTGAGACCCAGTACTTC
NA	TRBV19	TRBJ1-3	12	NA	CASRSGRNTIYF	TGTGCCAGTAGGAGCGGCCGAAACACCATATATTTT
NA	TRBV7-9	TRBJ1-1	15	NA	CASAALEEGQPPAFF	TGTGCCAGCGCGGCCCTGGAGGAGGGCCAACCGCCAGCTTTCTTT
NA	TRBV19	TRBJ1-5	16	TRBD1	CASRDRGELGNQPQHF	TGTGCCAGTCGCGACAGGGGCGAACTGGGCAATCAGCCCCAGCATTTT
NA	TRBV6-5	TRBJ2-7	14	NA	CASSLGSLGYEQYF	TGTGCCAGCAGTTTGGGCTCACTGGGGTACGAGCAGTACTTC
NA	TRBV27	TRBJ2-2	14	NA	CASGPGRNTGELFF	TGTGCCAGCGGACCGGGACGGAACACCGGGGAGCTGTTTTTT
NA	TRBV5-1	TRBJ1-1	13	NA	CASSFQQNTEAFF	TGCGCCAGCAGCTTTCAACAAAACACTGAAGCTTTCTTT
NA	TRBV19	TRBJ1-1	14	NA	CASSMGAGNTEAFF	TGTGCCAGTAGTATGGGGGCGGGGAACACTGAAGCTTTCTTT
NA	TRBV9	TRBJ1-4	15	NA	CASSVGGWPNEKLFF	TGTGCCAGCAGCGTAGGGGGGTGGCCTAATGAAAAACTGTTTTTT
NA	TRBV6-1	TRBJ2-3	14	NA	CASRGWGGTDTQYF	TGTGCCAGCAGGGGGTGGGGGGGCACAGATACGCAGTATTTT
NA	TRBV27	TRBJ2-1	14	NA	CASSFGPSYYEQFF	TGTGCCAGCAGTTTTGGACCGTCGTACTACGAGCAGTTCTTC
NA	TRBV7-3	TRBJ2-2	14	TRBD2	CASSLAGATGELFF	TGTGCCAGCTCTCTAGCGGGAGCGACCGGGGAGCTGTTTTTT
NA	TRBV5-1	TRBJ2-1	14	NA	CASSLDEGQIEQFF	TGCGCCAGCAGCTTGGATGAGGGACAAATTGAGCAGTTCTTC
once	TRBV28	TRBJ1-3	11	NA	CGASSGNTIYF	TGTGGAGCCAGCTCTGGAAACACCATATATTTT
NA	TRBV28	TRBJ1-2	15	NA	CASKGLFQGIYGYTF	TGTGCCAGCAAAGGGTTGTTCCAGGGAATCTATGGCTACACCTTC
few	TRBV19	TRBJ1-1	20	TRBD1	CASSASRDRGLNPLNTEAFF	TGTGCCAGTAGTGCCTCCCGGGACAGGGGGCTCAATCCCCTGAACACTGAAGCTTTCTTT
NA	TRBV7-9	TRBJ1-1	14	NA	CASVSGGHWTEAFF	TGTGCCAGCGTCTCTGGGGGGCACTGGACTGAAGCTTTCTTT